Listed below are T cell receptor beta chains from one sample, sequenced in a study of post-analysis software for immune sequencing data. One entry per CDR3 protein results from TCRdb running MiXCR on the PCR reads. The data contain fewer than 600,000 distinct CDR3 sequences, around 40% of them seen just once; the ten biggest clones take up 12%. The sample comprised blood. These receptor sequences come from a girl aged 10-17 years with multiple sclerosis. CDR3s include the opening cysteine and the closing phenylalanine or tryptophan.

cdr3_length	v_call	j_call	cdr3_aa
15	TRBV21-1	TRBJ2-5	CASSKLRTGEETQYF
16	TRBV6-5	TRBJ2-1	CASSYSASGSHNEQFF
12	TRBV6-5	TRBJ1-1	CASSYTGSEAFF
15	TRBV5-5	TRBJ2-5	CASSSIAGWQETQYF
15	TRBV4-3	TRBJ2-1	CASSQRDGGGYEQFF
14	TRBV7-7	TRBJ1-2	CASSPLDVNYGYTF
15	TRBV7-3	TRBJ2-3	CASSGSGSGGDTQYF
14	TRBV20-1	TRBJ2-7	CSARDGRGAHEQYF
14	TRBV19	TRBJ1-5	CASGVGQFNQPQHF
15	TRBV20-1	TRBJ2-7	CSAPWPPGGPGEQYF
17	TRBV4-3	TRBJ1-2	CASSQDGSWSSNYGYTF
16	TRBV25-1	TRBJ2-1	CASSAPYIYGHNEQFF
16	TRBV7-6	TRBJ2-3	CASSFRLAGSADTQYF
15	TRBV9	TRBJ2-7	CACKGGSRRRYEQYF
14	TRBV6-5	TRBJ2-3	CASSFTGGTDTQYF
15	TRBV6-6	TRBJ2-1	CASRGGLAGALEQFF
15	TRBV2	TRBJ2-7	CASSASGSWGYEQYF
14	TRBV5-6	TRBJ2-1	CASSRLAGNNEQFF
15	TRBV12-5	TRBJ1-1	CASGNRLLGGTEAFF
14	TRBV12-3/TRBV12-4	TRBJ2-7	CASSQESAAYEQYF
16	TRBV6-1	TRBJ2-7	CASSRMLAGGTYEQYF
17	TRBV6-2/TRBV6-3	TRBJ2-6	CASSQTLWGSGANVLTF
15	TRBV9	TRBJ2-3	CASSVAGLPGDTQYF
14	TRBV28	TRBJ1-1	CASSSRDGDTEAFF
16	TRBV7-8	TRBJ2-2	CASTSRASPNTGELFF
12	TRBV9	TRBJ1-2	CASSVRSYGYTF
16	TRBV20-1	TRBJ2-7	CSAREAGGSFSYEQYF
13	TRBV27	TRBJ1-1	CASTSPGATEAFF
16	TRBV24-1	TRBJ2-3	CATSDSGGGGTDTQYF
14	TRBV20-1	TRBJ1-2	CSASLPGQAYGYTF
14	TRBV13	TRBJ1-2	CASHFRTGDYGYTF